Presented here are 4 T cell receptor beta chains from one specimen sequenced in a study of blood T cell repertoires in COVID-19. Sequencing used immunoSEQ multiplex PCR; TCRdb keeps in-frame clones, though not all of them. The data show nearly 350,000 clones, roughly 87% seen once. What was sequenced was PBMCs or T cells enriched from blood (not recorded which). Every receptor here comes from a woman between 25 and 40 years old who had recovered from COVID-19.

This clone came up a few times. The CDR3 loop reads CASSYRGYGTGELFF. DNA of the CDR3: TGTGCCAGCAGTTACCGCGGTTATGGCACCGGGGAGCTGTTTTTT. The chain uses TRBV6-5 and TRBJ2-2; D unclear. V was clipped by 2 bases and J by 4 bases, with 11 bases between them. CDR1 is MNHEY, CDR2 SVGAGI, per germline. The CDR3 loop spans 15 amino acids.

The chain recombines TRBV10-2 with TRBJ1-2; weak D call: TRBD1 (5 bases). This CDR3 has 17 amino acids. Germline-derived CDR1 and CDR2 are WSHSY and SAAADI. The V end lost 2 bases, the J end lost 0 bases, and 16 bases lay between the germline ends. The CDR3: CASSEGVGGTSNYGYTF. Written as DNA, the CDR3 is TGCGCCAGCAGTGAGGGGGTGGGGGGAACGTCTAACTATGGCTACACCTTC.

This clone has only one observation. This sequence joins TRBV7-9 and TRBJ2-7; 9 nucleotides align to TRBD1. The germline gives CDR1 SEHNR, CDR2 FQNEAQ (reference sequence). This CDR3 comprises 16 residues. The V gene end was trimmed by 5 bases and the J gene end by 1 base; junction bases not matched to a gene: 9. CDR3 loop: CASSQNPGQGSYEQYF. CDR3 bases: TGTGCCAGCAGCCAAAACCCGGGACAGGGATCCTACGAGCAGTACTTC.

The CDR3 DNA sequence: TGTGCCAGCAGCCCCCAGGGGGCCCGCTTGAACACTGAAGCTTTCTTT. This encodes CASSPQGARLNTEAFF. The genes are TRBV3-1 (or the pseudogene TRBV3-2) and TRBJ1-1, with 8 bases aligning to TRBD1. Per germline, CDR1 LGHDT and CDR2 YNNKEL (reference sequence). Unmatched junction bases numbered 7, after V lost 4 bases and J lost 0 bases. The CDR3 covers 16 residues.